This TCR beta chain came from a study of shared clonotypes between healthy human individuals. Notes on the study in general: Clonotype sharing levels among donors were expected to vary with sequencing depth.

The CDR3 length is 13 residues. The germline CDR1 and CDR2 sequences are MNHEY and SMNVEV (reference sequence). V was cut by 3 bases and J by 3 bases, with 8 bases left in between. The assay was immunoSEQ multiplex PCR, and TCRdb's table has in-frame clones only and misses some. In the table there are approximately 1,500,000 clones, about 98% of which are singletons. As regards this clone: Its antigen is unknown. Different DNA sequences within this sample yield the same CDR3.

The material sequenced was naive CD4+ T cells sorted from blood. The sample's subset: CD45RA+ positively selected. The chain uses TRBV27 and TRBJ1-2; D might be TRBD1 (6 bases). This TCR came from a man younger than 45 in good health. This CDR3 reads CASSLSGDYGYTF. The CDR3 DNA reads TGTGCCAGCAGTTTGTCAGGGGACTATGGCTACACCTTC.